This T cell receptor beta chain was sequenced during a study of shared clonotypes between healthy human individuals. Study-level points and caveats: On the whole, naive subsets had larger estimated richness than memory subsets had.

In regard to this clone: Its antigen remains unidentified.

Donors were healthy HIV-negative adults without recent acute infections or vaccinations. V was clipped by 2 bases and J by 5 bases, with 18 bases between them. This CDR3 comprises 16 residues. Germline CDR1 reads MNHEY; CDR2 reads SVGAGI. Several immunoSEQ plates received, in even portions, the genomic DNA of each subset. Clones were sequenced by immunoSEQ multiplex PCR, and TCRdb holds only the in-frame ones, with some missing. The sample has some 1.4 million clones; over 95% are singletons. The sample comprised naive CD4+ T cells sorted from blood. As to subset: CD45RA+ positively selected. The rearrangement uses TRBV6-5 and TRBJ1-1; a weak D match, TRBD1 (5 bases). The receptor comes from a man under 40 in good health. In DNA form, the CDR3 reads TGTGCCAGCAGTTACCTTCCCAGGGAGTTGGGGACTGAAGCTTTCTTT. Amino acids: CASSYLPRELGTEAFF.